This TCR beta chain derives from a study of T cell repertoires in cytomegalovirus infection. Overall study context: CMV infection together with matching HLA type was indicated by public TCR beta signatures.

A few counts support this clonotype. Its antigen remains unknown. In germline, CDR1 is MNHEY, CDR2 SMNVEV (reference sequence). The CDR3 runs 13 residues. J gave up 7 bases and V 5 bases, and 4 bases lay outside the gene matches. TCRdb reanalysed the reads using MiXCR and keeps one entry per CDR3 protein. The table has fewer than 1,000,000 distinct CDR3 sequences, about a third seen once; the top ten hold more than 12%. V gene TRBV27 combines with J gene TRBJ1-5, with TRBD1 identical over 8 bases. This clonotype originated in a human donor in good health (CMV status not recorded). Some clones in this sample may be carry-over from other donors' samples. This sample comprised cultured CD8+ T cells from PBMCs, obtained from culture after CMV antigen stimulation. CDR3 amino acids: CASSQGARQPQHF. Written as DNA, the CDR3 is TGTGCCAGCAGTCAGGGGGCCAGACAGCCCCAGCATTTT.